Below, 21 T cell receptor beta chains from the same sample are listed, as sequenced in a study of T cell clones after liver transplantation. Assay used: immunoSEQ multiplex PCR; TCRdb lists only in-frame clones, some missing. The sample comprises over 45,000 clones, about 69% of which are singletons, and around 10% rests with the top ten. Sample: CD4+ T cells from blood, taken around 4.5 years after liver transplant. Every receptor here comes from a human patient who received a liver transplant. The graft donor may account for some of the T cells.

J is TRBJ2-3 and V is TRBV10-3; 10 bases map to TRBD2. Germline values: CDR1 ENHRY, CDR2 SYGVKD. The CDR3 is 14 amino acids. J gave up 6 bases and V 7 bases, and 7 bases lay outside the gene matches. This CDR3 reads CAITRTSGFDTQYF. CDR3 DNA: TGTGCCATCACCCGGACTAGCGGTTTTGATACGCAGTATTTT.

V is TRBV27 and J is TRBJ1-6; D not resolved. The germline V and J ends were trimmed by 6 bases and 0 bases, with 12 bases remaining between them. The CDR3 is made up of 16 amino acids. The germline V gene encodes CDR1 MNHEY and CDR2 SMNVEV (reference sequence). The CDR3 DNA sequence: TGTGCCAGCAGGTTAAATCCGAGCTCCTATAATTCACCCCTCCACTTT. Its translation: CASRLNPSSYNSPLHF.

This chain connects TRBV7-8 to TRBJ2-2; no firm D call. Germline CDR1 reads SGHVS; CDR2 reads FQNEAQ. Trimming took off 6 bases at V and 5 bases at J, with 22 bases between the two ends. The CDR3 spans 17 residues. CDR3: CASSSLSSGPETGELFF. Written as DNA, the CDR3 is TGTGCCAGCAGTTCACTTAGTTCAGGCCCGGAGACCGGGGAGCTGTTTTTT.

The J gene is TRBJ1-2, the V gene TRBV9, with D perhaps matching TRBD1 (5 bases). CDR1 and CDR2 from the germline V gene are SGDLS and YYNGEE. This CDR3 spans 14 amino acids. V was clipped by 6 bases and J by 0 bases, with 12 bases between them. Here the CDR3 DNA reads TGTGCCAGCAAAAAAGAAGGGGCTAACTATGGCTACACCTTC. Translated: CASKKEGANYGYTF.

The CDR3 reads CASSVVTGPTGELFF. The CDR3, as DNA: TGTGCCAGCAGCGTAGTGACAGGTCCCACCGGGGAGCTGTTTTTT. V gene TRBV9 combines with J gene TRBJ2-2; D may be TRBD1 (6 bases). The germline V gene encodes CDR1 SGDLS and CDR2 YYNGEE. This CDR3 has 15 residues. The V and J ends lost 0 bases and 4 bases respectively, with 10 bases between them.

The chain has TRBV5-1 and TRBJ2-3; D might be TRBD1 or TRBD2, each matching 6 bases. V was pared by 2 bases and J by 3 bases, with 10 bases between. The CDR3 consists of 14 residues. Germline V CDR1 and CDR2: SGHRS, YFSETQ. CDR3 loop: CASSLRGLTDTQYF. The CDR3 region has the DNA TGCGCCAGCAGCTTACGGGGGCTAACAGATACGCAGTATTTT. Supplemented by reference TRBV5-1 and TRBJ2-3, the full variable domain reads KAGVTQTPRYLIKTRGQQVTLSCSPISGHRSVSWYQQTPGQGLQFLFEYFSETQRNKGNFPGRFSGRQFSNSRSEMNVSTLELGDSALYLCASSLRGLTDTQYFGPGTRLTVL.

The V gene is TRBV6-1, the J gene TRBJ2-3; 9 positions agree with TRBD1. CDR1 is MNHNS and CDR2 is SASEGT in the germline V gene. The CDR3 is 15 amino acids. J was trimmed by 2 bases and V by 6 bases; bases with no gene match: 6. The CDR3 region is CASRGQGGFTDTQYF. CDR3 coding DNA: TGTGCCAGCAGGGGACAGGGAGGGTTCACAGATACGCAGTATTTT.

The V gene is TRBV2, the J gene TRBJ1-5; 10 nucleotides align to TRBD1. The germline V gene has CDR1 SNHLY and CDR2 FYNNEI. CDR3 length: 15 amino acids. Trimming at V came to 7 bases and at J to 7 bases, leaving 10 bases not matched to a gene. The CDR3 DNA follows: TGTGCCAGCAAAGTGACAGGGGGCGCGGGACAGCCCCAGCATTTT. This gives the protein CASKVTGGAGQPQHF.

The V gene is TRBV18, the J gene TRBJ2-5; D call uncertain. This CDR3 is 13 amino acids long. Germline V lookup: CDR1 KGHSH, CDR2 LQKENI. The V gene lost 3 bases and the J gene lost 5 bases, with 10 bases spanning the gap. Here the CDR3 DNA reads TGTGCCAGCTCACCGGCGGCATTCGAGACCCAGTACTTC. This codes for CASSPAAFETQYF.

The V and J genes are TRBV7-9 and TRBJ2-3; TRBD1 aligns across 9 bases. The germline V gene has CDR1 SEHNR and CDR2 FQNEAQ (reference sequence). The CDR3 is 18 residues long. The V gene end was trimmed by 2 bases and the J gene end by 6 bases; junction bases not matched to a gene: 15. This CDR3 is CASSLTSGGTGPRDTQYF. For the CDR3, the DNA is TGTGCCAGCAGCTTAACGTCGGGCGGGACAGGGCCGAGGGATACGCAGTATTTT.

The table lists this clone with a count of one. The rearrangement links TRBV5-6 to TRBJ2-7; TRBD1 agrees at 7 bases. The CDR3 spans 13 residues. From germline, CDR1 is SGHDT and CDR2 YYEEEE. The junction had 4 bases not matched to a gene; V was cut back by 1 base and J by 6 bases. The CDR3 protein is CASSLTRDSEQYF. The CDR3 DNA follows: TGTGCCAGCAGCTTGACCCGGGACAGCGAGCAGTACTTC.

This sequence joins TRBV10-3 and TRBJ2-3, with D perhaps being TRBD1 or TRBD2 (5 bases each). CDR3 length: 14 residues. Germline V gene sequence: CDR1 ENHRY, CDR2 SYGVKD. V shed 6 bases and J shed 6 bases, with 16 bases lying between them. The CDR3 DNA reads TGTGCCATCAGGCCCGGGACCGAGTGGGATACGCAGTATTTT. Translation: CAIRPGTEWDTQYF.

V is TRBV19 and J is TRBJ2-5; 11 nucleotides line up with TRBD1. This CDR3 has 15 residues. Trimming removed 5 bases from V and 1 base from J; junction bases left unmatched: 3. CDR1 is LNHDA, CDR2 SQIVND, per germline (reference sequence). The CDR3 loop reads CASSLGTGGQETQYF. DNA for the CDR3: TGTGCCAGTAGTCTCGGGACAGGGGGCCAAGAGACCCAGTACTTC. The full variable domain, with the rest looked up from reference TRBV19 and TRBJ2-5, is DGGITQSPKYLFRKEGQNVTLSCEQNLNHDAMYWYRQDPGQGLRLIYYSQIVNDFQKGDIAEGYSVSREKKESFPLTVTSAQKNPTAFYLCASSLGTGGQETQYFGPGTRLLVL.

The chain uses TRBV9 and TRBJ1-6; no reliable D call. The CDR3 is 15 residues long. CDR1 is SGDLS and CDR2 is YYNGEE in the germline V gene. V gave up 0 bases and J gave up 7 bases, with 11 bases separating them. The CDR3 here is CASSVVPHSNSPLHF. Here the CDR3 DNA reads TGTGCCAGCAGCGTAGTCCCCCACTCCAATTCACCCCTCCACTTT.

The chain couples TRBV6-5 to TRBJ2-5; 7 bases are shared with TRBD2. This CDR3 comprises 14 residues. V dropped 6 bases and J dropped 5; count of bases not matched to a gene: 9. Germline CDR1 reads MNHEY; CDR2 reads SVGAGI. The chain's CDR3 is CASSLAADRETQYF. CDR3 bases: TGTGCCAGCAGCCTAGCGGCAGATAGGGAGACCCAGTACTTC.

V gene TRBV7-9 combines with J gene TRBJ1-1; 7 nucleotides match TRBD1. The CDR3 covers 13 residues. Germline CDR1 and CDR2: SEHNR and FQNEAQ (reference sequence). V gave up 5 bases and J gave up 4 bases; unmatched junction bases: 4. The CDR3 bases are TGTGCCAGCAGCAGACAGGGATTCACTGAAGCTTTCTTT. Its translation is CASSRQGFTEAFF. Using reference TRBV7-9 and TRBJ1-1 for the parts outside the CDR3, the full variable domain is DTGVSQNPRHKITKRGQNVTFRCDPISEHNRLYWYRQTLGQGPEFLTYFQNEAQLEKSRLLSDRFSAERPKGSFSTLEIQRTEQGDSAMYLCASSRQGFTEAFFGQGTRLTVV.

This clone has just a few counts. The genes are TRBV18 and TRBJ2-1; D might be TRBD2 (7 bases). From germline, CDR1 is KGHSH and CDR2 LQKENI. The CDR3 extends over 17 amino acids. V lost 0 bases to trimming and J lost 5 bases, with 17 bases between them. As DNA, the CDR3 is TGTGCCAGCTCACCACCGTCGCGGGGGCGGAACAACAATGAGCAGTTCTTC. This gives the protein CASSPPSRGRNNNEQFF.

The chain couples TRBV28 to TRBJ1-5; 7 positions agree with TRBD1. The V gene end was trimmed by 3 bases and the J gene end by 7 bases; junction bases not matched to a gene: 3. In germline, CDR1 is MDHEN, CDR2 SYDVKM. This CDR3 has 13 amino acids. CDR3 sequence (DNA): TGTGCCAGCAGTTTGACAGGGCCCCAGCCCCAGCATTTT. Translation: CASSLTGPQPQHF.

This CDR3 is CASRSSKGRAGSEQYF. As DNA, the CDR3 is TGTGCCAGCAGATCCTCAAAGGGACGGGCTGGGTCCGAGCAGTACTTC. The J gene is TRBJ2-7, the V gene TRBV28; tentatively, D is TRBD1 or TRBD2 (5 bases each). The CDR3 length is 16 residues. CDR1 is MDHEN, CDR2 SYDVKM, per germline. V lost 6 bases and J 6 bases, leaving 24 bases between the germline ends.

The chain combines TRBV19 with TRBJ2-1; the match to TRBD2 covers 7 bases. With 5 bases clipped from V and 7 bases from J, the junction kept 5 bases outside the gene matches. CDR3 length: 13 residues. The germline gives CDR1 LNHDA, CDR2 SQIVND (reference sequence). In DNA form, the CDR3 reads TGTGCCAGTAGTTCGCGGACTAGGAATGAGCAGTTCTTC. Protein: CASSSRTRNEQFF.

V gene TRBV21-1 combines with J gene TRBJ2-3; no check of the table's D call, TRBD2, against the DNA was made. TRBV21-1 is reported as a pseudogene. The length of the CDR3 is 19 residues. CDR3 DNA: TGTGCCAGCAGCAAGGTTGGGACTAGCGGGGGGCCCAGCACAGATACGCAGTATTTT. Translating gives CASSKVGTSGGPSTDTQYF.